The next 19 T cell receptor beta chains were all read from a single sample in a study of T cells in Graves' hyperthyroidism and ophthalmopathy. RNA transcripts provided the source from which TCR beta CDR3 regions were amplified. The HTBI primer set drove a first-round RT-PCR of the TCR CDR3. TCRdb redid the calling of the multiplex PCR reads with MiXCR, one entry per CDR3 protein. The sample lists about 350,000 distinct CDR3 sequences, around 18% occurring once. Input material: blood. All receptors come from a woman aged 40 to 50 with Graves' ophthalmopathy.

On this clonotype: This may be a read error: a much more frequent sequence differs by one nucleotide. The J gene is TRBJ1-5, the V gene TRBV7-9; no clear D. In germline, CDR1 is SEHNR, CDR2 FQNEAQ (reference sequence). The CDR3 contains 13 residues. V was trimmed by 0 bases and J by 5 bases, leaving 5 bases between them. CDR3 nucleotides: TGTGCCAGCAGCTTAGCGCTAGATCAGCCCCAGCATTTT. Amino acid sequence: CASSLALDQPQHF.

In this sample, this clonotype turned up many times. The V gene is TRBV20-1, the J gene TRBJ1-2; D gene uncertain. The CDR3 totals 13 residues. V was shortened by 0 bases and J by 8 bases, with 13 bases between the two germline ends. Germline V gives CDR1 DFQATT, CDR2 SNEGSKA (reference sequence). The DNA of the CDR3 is TGCAGTGCTAGAGATCTGCTTAGGTTCGGCTACACCTTC. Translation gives CSARDLLRFGYTF.

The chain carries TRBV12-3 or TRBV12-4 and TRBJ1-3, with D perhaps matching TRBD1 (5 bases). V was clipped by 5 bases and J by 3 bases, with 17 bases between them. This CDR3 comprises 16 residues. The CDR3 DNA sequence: TGTGCCAGCAGTACTCAGGGCGCTACCGTTGGAAACACCATATATTTT. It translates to CASSTQGATVGNTIYF.

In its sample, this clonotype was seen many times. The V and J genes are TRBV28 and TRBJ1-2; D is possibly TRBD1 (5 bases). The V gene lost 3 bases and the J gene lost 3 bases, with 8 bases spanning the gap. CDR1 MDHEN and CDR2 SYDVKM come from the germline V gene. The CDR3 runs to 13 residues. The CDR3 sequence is CASSFGAYYGYTF. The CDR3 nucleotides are TGTGCCAGCAGTTTCGGGGCGTACTATGGCTACACCTTC.

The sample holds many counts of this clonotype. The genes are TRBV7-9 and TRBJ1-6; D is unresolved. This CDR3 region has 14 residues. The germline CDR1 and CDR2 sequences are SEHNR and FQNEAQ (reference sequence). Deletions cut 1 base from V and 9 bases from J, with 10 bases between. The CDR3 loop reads CASSLEATTSPLHF. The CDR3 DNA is TGTGCCAGCAGCTTAGAGGCCACTACTTCACCCCTCCACTTT.

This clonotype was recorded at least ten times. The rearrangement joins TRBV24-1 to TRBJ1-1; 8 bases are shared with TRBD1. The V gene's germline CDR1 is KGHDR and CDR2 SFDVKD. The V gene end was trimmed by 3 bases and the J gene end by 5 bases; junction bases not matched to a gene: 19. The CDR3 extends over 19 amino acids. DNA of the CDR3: TGTGCCACCAGTGATCGCAGAAGGACAGGGTGGTTGAAGTTAACTGAAGCTTTCTTT. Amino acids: CATSDRRRTGWLKLTEAFF.

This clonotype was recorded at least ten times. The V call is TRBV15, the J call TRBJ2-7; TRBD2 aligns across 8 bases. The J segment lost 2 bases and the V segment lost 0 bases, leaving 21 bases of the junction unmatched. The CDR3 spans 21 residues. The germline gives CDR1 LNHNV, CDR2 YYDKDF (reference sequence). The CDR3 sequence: CATSRDRPRGSGREATYEQYF. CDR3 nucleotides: TGTGCCACCAGCAGAGATCGCCCCCGGGGGAGCGGGAGAGAGGCCACCTACGAGCAGTACTTC. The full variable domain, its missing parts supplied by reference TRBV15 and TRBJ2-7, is DAMVIQNPRYQVTQFGKPVTLSCSQTLNHNVMYWYQQKSSQAPKLLFHYYDKDFNNEADTPDNFQSRRPNTSFCFLDIRSPGLGDTAMYLCATSRDRPRGSGREATYEQYFGPGTRLTVT.

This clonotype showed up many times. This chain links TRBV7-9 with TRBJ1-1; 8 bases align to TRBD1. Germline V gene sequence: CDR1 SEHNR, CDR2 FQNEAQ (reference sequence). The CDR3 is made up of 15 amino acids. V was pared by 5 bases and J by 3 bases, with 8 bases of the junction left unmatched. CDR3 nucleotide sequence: TGTGCCAGCAGCGGTATTGGACAGGGCCACACTGAAGCTTTCTTT. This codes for CASSGIGQGHTEAFF.

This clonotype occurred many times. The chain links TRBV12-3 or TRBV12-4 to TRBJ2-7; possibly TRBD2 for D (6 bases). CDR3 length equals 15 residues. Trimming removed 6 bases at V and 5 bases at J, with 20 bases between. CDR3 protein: CASSKDLGTRNEQYF. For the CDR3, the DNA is TGTGCCAGCAGCAAGGACTTGGGGACTCGGAACGAGCAGTACTTC.

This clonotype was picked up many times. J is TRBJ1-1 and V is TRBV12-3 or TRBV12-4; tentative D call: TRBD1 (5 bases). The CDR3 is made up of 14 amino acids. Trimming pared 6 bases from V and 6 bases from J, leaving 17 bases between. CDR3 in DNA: TGTGCCAGCAGCCCAGGGACCTCCTCGGCTGAAGCTTTCTTT. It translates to CASSPGTSSAEAFF.

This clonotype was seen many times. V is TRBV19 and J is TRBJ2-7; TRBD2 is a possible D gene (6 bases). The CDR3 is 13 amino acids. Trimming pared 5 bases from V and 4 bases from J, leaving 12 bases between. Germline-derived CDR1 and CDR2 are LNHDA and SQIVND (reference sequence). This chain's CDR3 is CASSGGLLYEQYF. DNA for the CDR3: TGTGCCAGTAGTGGGGGACTGTTATACGAGCAGTACTTC.

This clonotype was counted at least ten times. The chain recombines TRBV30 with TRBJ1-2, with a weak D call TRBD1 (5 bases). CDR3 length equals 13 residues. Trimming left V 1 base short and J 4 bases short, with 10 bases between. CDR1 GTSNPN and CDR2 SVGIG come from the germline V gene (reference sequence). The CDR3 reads CAWSGGTPYGYTF. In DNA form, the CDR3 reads TGTGCCTGGAGTGGCGGGACTCCCTATGGCTACACCTTC.

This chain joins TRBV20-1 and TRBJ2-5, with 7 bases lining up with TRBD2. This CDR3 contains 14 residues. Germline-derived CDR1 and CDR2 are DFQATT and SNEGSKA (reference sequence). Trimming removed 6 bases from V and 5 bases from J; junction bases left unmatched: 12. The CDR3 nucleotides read TGCAGTGCCAGTAGTGGGAGGGCCCAGGAGACCCAGTACTTC. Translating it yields CSASSGRAQETQYF.

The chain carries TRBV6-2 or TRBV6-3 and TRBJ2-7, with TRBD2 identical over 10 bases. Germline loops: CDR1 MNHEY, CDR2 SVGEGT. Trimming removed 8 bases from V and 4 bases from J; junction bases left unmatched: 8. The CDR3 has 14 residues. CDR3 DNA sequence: TGTGCCAGCGGACCGGGACTAGCGATTTACGAGCAGTACTTC. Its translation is CASGPGLAIYEQYF.

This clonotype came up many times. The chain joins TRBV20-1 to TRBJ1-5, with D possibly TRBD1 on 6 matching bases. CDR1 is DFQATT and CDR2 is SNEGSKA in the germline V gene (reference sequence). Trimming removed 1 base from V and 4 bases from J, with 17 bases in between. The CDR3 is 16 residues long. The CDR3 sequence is CSARAYQGRGNQPQHF. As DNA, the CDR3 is TGCAGTGCTAGAGCGTACCAGGGGCGAGGAAATCAGCCCCAGCATTTT.

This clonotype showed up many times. The CDR3 bases are TGTGCCAGCAGTTTGGTTGACAGGGCCAATCAGCCCCAGCATTTT. This gives the protein CASSLVDRANQPQHF. V usage is TRBV28 and J usage is TRBJ1-5; 7 bases are a match to TRBD1. The CDR3 has 15 residues. V shed 3 bases, J shed 3 bases, and the junction held 5 bases outside the gene matches. The germline CDR1 and CDR2 sequences are MDHEN and SYDVKM.

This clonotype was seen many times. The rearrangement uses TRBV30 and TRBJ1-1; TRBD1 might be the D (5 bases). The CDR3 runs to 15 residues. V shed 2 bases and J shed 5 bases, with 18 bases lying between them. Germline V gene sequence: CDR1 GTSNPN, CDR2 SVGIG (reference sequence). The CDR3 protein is CAWSSWGGTGTEAFF. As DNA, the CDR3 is TGTGCCTGGAGTTCATGGGGGGGTACGGGGACTGAAGCTTTCTTT. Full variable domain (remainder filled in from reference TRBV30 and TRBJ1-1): SQTIHQWPATLVQPVGSPLSLECTVEGTSNPNLYWYRQAAGRGLQLLFYSVGIGQISSEVPQNLSASRPQDRQFILSSKKLLLSDSGFYLCAWSSWGGTGTEAFFGQGTRLTVV.

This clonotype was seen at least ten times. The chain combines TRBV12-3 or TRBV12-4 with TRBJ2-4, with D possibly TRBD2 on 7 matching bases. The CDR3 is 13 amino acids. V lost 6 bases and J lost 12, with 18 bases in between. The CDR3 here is CASSPGLPDSQYF. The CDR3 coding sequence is TGTGCCAGCAGCCCGGGACTACCGGACAGTCAGTACTTC.

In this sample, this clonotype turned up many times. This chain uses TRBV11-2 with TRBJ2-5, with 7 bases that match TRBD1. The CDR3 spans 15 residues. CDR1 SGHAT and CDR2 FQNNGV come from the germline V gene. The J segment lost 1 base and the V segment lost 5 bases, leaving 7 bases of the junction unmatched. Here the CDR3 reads CASSRGTVGQETQYF. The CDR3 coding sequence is TGTGCCAGCAGCCGAGGGACAGTAGGCCAAGAGACCCAGTACTTC.